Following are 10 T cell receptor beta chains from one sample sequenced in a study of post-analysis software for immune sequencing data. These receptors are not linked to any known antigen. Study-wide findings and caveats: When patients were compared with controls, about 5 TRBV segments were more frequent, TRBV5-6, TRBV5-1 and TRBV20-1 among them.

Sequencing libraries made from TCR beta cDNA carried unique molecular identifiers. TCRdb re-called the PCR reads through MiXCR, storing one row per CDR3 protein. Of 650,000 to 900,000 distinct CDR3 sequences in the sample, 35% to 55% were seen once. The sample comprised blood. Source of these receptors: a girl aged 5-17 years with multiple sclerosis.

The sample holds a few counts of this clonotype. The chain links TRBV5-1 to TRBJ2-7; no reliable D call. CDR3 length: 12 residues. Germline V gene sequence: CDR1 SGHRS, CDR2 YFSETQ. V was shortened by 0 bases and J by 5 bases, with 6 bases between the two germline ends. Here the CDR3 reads CASSLDGDEQYF. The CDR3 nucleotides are TGCGCCAGCAGCTTGGATGGCGACGAGCAGTACTTC.

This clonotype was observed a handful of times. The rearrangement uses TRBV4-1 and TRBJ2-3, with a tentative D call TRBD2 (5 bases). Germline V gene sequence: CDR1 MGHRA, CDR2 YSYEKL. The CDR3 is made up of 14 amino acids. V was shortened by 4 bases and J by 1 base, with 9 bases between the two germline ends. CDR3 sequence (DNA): TGCGCCAGCAGCCCCTACGGGGGCACAGATACGCAGTATTTT. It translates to CASSPYGGTDTQYF.

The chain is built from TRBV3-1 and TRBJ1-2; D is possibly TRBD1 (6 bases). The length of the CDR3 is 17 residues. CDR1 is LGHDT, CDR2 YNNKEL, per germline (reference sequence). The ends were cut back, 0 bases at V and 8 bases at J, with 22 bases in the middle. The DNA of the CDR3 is TGTGCCAGCAGCCAAGATCACGGGCGGGGGGCCGTTAACGGCTACACCTTC. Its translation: CASSQDHGRGAVNGYTF.

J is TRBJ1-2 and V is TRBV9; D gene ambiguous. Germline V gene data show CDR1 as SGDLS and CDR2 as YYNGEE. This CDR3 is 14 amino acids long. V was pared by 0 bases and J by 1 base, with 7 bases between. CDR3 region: CASSVGTDNYGYTF. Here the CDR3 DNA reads TGTGCCAGCAGCGTAGGCACAGATAACTATGGCTACACCTTC.

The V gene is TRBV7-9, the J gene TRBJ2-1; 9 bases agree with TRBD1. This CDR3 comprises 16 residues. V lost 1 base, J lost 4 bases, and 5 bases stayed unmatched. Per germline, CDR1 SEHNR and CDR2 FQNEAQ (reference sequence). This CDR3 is CASSLVGTGNYNEQFF. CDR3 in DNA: TGTGCCAGCAGCTTAGTAGGGACAGGGAATTACAATGAGCAGTTCTTC. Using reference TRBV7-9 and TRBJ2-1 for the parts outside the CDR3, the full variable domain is DTGVSQNPRHKITKRGQNVTFRCDPISEHNRLYWYRQTLGQGPEFLTYFQNEAQLEKSRLLSDRFSAERPKGSFSTLEIQRTEQGDSAMYLCASSLVGTGNYNEQFFGPGTRLTVL.

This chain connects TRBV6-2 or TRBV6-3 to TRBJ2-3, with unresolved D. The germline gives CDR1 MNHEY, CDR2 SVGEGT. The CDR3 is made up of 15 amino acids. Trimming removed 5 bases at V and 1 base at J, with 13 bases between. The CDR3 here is CASSTSPGGTDTQYF. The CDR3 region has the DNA TGTGCCAGCAGTACCTCCCCGGGCGGCACAGATACGCAGTATTTT.

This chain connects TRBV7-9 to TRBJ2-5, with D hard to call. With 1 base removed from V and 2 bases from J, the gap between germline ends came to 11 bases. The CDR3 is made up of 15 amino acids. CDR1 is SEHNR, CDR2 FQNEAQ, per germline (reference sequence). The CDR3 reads CASSLDGGRQETQYF. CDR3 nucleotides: TGTGCCAGCAGCTTAGATGGCGGCAGGCAAGAGACCCAGTACTTC. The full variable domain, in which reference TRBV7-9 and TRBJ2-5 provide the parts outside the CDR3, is DTGVSQNPRHKITKRGQNVTFRCDPISEHNRLYWYRQTLGQGPEFLTYFQNEAQLEKSRLLSDRFSAERPKGSFSTLEIQRTEQGDSAMYLCASSLDGGRQETQYFGPGTRLLVL.

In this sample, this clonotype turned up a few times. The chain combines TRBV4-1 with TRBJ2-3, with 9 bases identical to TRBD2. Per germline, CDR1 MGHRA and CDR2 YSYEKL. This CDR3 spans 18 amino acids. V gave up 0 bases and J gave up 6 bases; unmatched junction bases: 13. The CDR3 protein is CASSQDPWGGRGVDTQYF. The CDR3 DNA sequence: TGCGCCAGCAGCCAAGACCCCTGGGGCGGGAGGGGAGTGGATACGCAGTATTTT.

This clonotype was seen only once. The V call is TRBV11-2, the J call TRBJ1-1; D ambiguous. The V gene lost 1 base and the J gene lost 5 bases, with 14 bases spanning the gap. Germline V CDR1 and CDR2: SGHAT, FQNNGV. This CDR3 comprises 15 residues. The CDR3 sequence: CASSLVRVGRTEAFF. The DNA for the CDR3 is TGTGCCAGCAGCTTAGTGCGGGTGGGGAGAACTGAAGCTTTCTTT.

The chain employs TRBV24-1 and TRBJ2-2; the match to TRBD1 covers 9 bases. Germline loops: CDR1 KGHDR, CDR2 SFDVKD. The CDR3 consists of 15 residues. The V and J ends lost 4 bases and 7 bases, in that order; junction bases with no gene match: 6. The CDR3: CATSDPGQGIGELFF. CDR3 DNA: TGTGCCACCAGTGACCCGGGACAGGGCATCGGGGAGCTGTTTTTT.